A single sample is the source of the 18 T cell receptor beta chains below, sequenced in a study of CD8 T cells in ankylosing spondylitis. TCRdb processed the 5' RACE reads anew with MiXCR; each CDR3 protein has one entry. The repertoire holds 250,000 to 400,000 distinct CDR3 sequences, with approximately 10% as singletons. Sequencing used blood, either unsorted or a sorted T cell fraction (not recorded which). These receptors originate from a female donor with ankylosing spondylitis or in good health (not recorded which).

This clonotype was seen at least ten times. The rearrangement uses TRBV20-1 and TRBJ2-7; D remains ambiguous. Germline values: CDR1 DFQATT, CDR2 SNEGSKA (reference sequence). The CDR3 runs 14 residues. V gave up 0 bases and J gave up 3 bases, with 12 bases separating them. CDR3 DNA: TGCAGTGCTAGAGATTTGCGGACGTTCTACGAGCAGTACTTC. The encoded protein is CSARDLRTFYEQYF.

A few counts support this clonotype. The CDR3 coding sequence is TGTGCCAGCAGTGAAACGAGGGAACAGCCCCAGCATTTT. As protein: CASSETREQPQHF. The rearrangement uses TRBV6-1 and TRBJ1-5; D call uncertain. The germline V gene encodes CDR1 MNHNS and CDR2 SASEGT. The germline V and J ends were trimmed by 2 bases and 7 bases, with 9 bases remaining between them. CDR3 length equals 13 residues.

Only a few counts were recorded for this clonotype. The chain links TRBV5-1 to TRBJ1-1; TRBD1 aligns across 8 bases. The CDR3 has 15 residues. The germline V gene encodes CDR1 SGHRS and CDR2 YFSETQ. Trimming at V came to 0 bases and at J to 6 bases, leaving 7 bases not matched to a gene. The CDR3 DNA follows: TGCGCCAGCAGCTTGGCCGACAGGGGTTCGGCTGAAGCTTTCTTT. Protein: CASSLADRGSAEAFF.

Of note for this clonotype: No conserved phenylalanine or tryptophan ends this CDR3, so it is likely a read error. Because the CDR3's place on the DNA is in doubt, the DNA is left out and the CDR3 is given as listed by TCRdb. The chain uses TRBV5-6 and TRBJ2-7; the table assigns TRBD1, which was not confirmed against the DNA. The CDR3 comprises 14 residues, both ends counted. The germline V gene has CDR1 SGHDT and CDR2 YYEEEE. The CDR3 loop is CASSFGQGRSMESL.

This clonotype was seen repeatedly, ten times or more. The rearrangement joins TRBV20-1 to TRBJ2-7; D perhaps matches TRBD2 (6 bases). This CDR3 comprises 12 residues. The germline V and J ends were trimmed by 5 bases and 5 bases, with 13 bases remaining between them. The germline V gene encodes CDR1 DFQATT and CDR2 SNEGSKA (reference sequence). The CDR3 sequence is CSAPGLVDEQYF. The CDR3 nucleotides are TGCAGTGCTCCGGGACTCGTAGACGAGCAGTACTTC.

The chain is built from TRBV7-2 and TRBJ1-2; possible D gene TRBD1, 6 bases. The CDR3 totals 14 residues. Germline values: CDR1 SGHTA, CDR2 FQGNSA. V was clipped by 5 bases and J by 4 bases, with 14 bases between them. The CDR3: CASSPWDTLYGYTF. The CDR3 DNA is TGTGCCAGCAGCCCGTGGGACACCCTCTATGGCTACACCTTC.

The chain carries TRBV3-1 and TRBJ2-1, with TRBD1 matching over 9 bases. The V segment lost 4 bases and the J segment 2 bases; nucleotides outside the gene matches: 3. Germline V gene sequence: CDR1 LGHDT, CDR2 YNNKEL (reference sequence). This CDR3 region has 15 residues. The CDR3 loop is CASSRQGGAYNEQFF. The CDR3 coding sequence is TGTGCCAGCAGCCGACAGGGGGGGGCCTACAATGAGCAGTTCTTC.

Many counts were recorded for this clonotype. The gene calls are TRBV7-3 and TRBJ2-3; 7 nucleotides line up with TRBD1. This CDR3 spans 12 amino acids. Germline V gives CDR1 SGHTA, CDR2 FQGTGA. Trimming removed 5 bases from V and 6 bases from J; junction bases left unmatched: 2. CDR3 residues: CASSHRGDTQYF. For the CDR3, the DNA is TGTGCCAGCAGCCACAGGGGTGATACGCAGTATTTT.

This clonotype has at least ten counts. The chain recombines TRBV12-3 or TRBV12-4 with TRBJ2-3; 10 bases map to TRBD2. Trimming took 5 bases from V and 3 from J; bases not matched to a gene: 8. This CDR3 has 16 amino acids. CDR3 protein: CASSLWLAGVTDTQYF. The CDR3 DNA sequence: TGTGCCAGCAGTCTATGGCTAGCGGGAGTGACAGATACGCAGTATTTT.

In its sample, this clonotype was seen many times. This sequence joins TRBV10-3 and TRBJ1-4, with TRBD1 matching 8 bases. Per germline, CDR1 ENHRY and CDR2 SYGVKD. Unmatched junction bases numbered 5, after V lost 0 bases and J lost 8 bases. The CDR3 has 15 amino acids. The DNA of the CDR3 is TGTGCCATCAGTGAGTCGAGGACAGGGAGAGAAAAACTGTTTTTT. Translating it yields CAISESRTGREKLFF.

For this clonotype: This could be a read error, since a much larger clone is one nucleotide away. The rearrangement links TRBV5-1 to TRBJ2-7; no definite D call. There are 15 residues in the CDR3. Germline values: CDR1 SGHRS, CDR2 YFSETQ. CDR3 sequence (DNA): TGCGCCAGCAACTTGGGCCAGCGAGGCCTCTACGAGCAGTACTTC. Encoded protein: CASNLGQRGLYEQYF.

This clonotype was seen ten or more times. The gene calls are TRBV28 and TRBJ2-1; D is possibly TRBD2 (5 bases). V lost 2 bases, J lost 14 bases, and 13 bases lay in between. CDR1 MDHEN and CDR2 SYDVKM come from the germline V gene. CDR3 length: 12 residues. CDR3 sequence: CASSLTGLSEFF. The DNA for the CDR3 is TGTGCCAGCAGTTTAACCGGACTCTCGGAGTTCTTC.

This clonotype was seen many times. The CDR3 sequence: CASSGASGLHYEQYF. The CDR3 DNA sequence: TGTGCCAGTAGTGGAGCCTCGGGACTTCACTACGAGCAGTACTTC. This sequence joins TRBV19 and TRBJ2-7; weak D call: TRBD2 (6 bases). CDR1 LNHDA and CDR2 SQIVND come from the germline V gene (reference sequence). V lost 5 bases and J 3 bases, leaving 17 bases between the germline ends. The CDR3 runs to 15 residues.

This rearrangement joins TRBV25-1 to TRBJ2-5; 9 bases align to TRBD1. Germline CDR1 is MGHDK and CDR2 is SYGVNS. CDR3 length equals 16 residues. V trimming: 2 bases; J trimming: 2 bases; junction bases outside the gene matches: 6. CDR3 sequence (DNA): TGTGCCAGCAGTGAAGAGGGACAGGGCCTACAAGAGACCCAGTACTTC. This codes for CASSEEGQGLQETQYF.

This chain connects TRBV4-3 to TRBJ2-7; tentatively, D is TRBD1 or TRBD2 (5 bases each). This CDR3 contains 13 residues. Germline lookup yields CDR1 LGHNA and CDR2 YSLEER. The germline V and J ends were trimmed by 1 base and 6 bases, with 10 bases remaining between them. CDR3: CASSQVVRGEQYF. CDR3 nucleotide sequence: TGCGCCAGCAGCCAAGTCGTGAGGGGCGAGCAGTACTTC.

This clonotype was found many times. This chain joins TRBV5-1 and TRBJ2-1; the D gene is possibly TRBD2 (6 bases). The ends were cut back, 2 bases at V and 0 bases at J, with 12 bases in the middle. In germline, CDR1 is SGHRS, CDR2 YFSETQ. The CDR3 is 16 residues long. In DNA, the CDR3 is TGCGCCAGCAGCTTTATGGCGGGGAGCTCCTACAATGAGCAGTTCTTC. Its protein product is CASSFMAGSSYNEQFF.

The chain uses TRBV4-2 and TRBJ2-5; possible D gene TRBD1, 6 bases. Germline values: CDR1 LGHNA, CDR2 YNFKEQ. V was shortened by 3 bases and J by 1 base, with 12 bases between the two germline ends. The CDR3 spans 15 residues. The chain's CDR3 is CASSQGDKSQETQYF. The CDR3 DNA is TGTGCCAGCAGCCAGGGGGACAAGAGCCAAGAGACCCAGTACTTC.

Ten or more counts support this clonotype. The chain recombines TRBV5-1 with TRBJ2-1, with D possibly being TRBD2 (5 bases). Germline V gene sequence: CDR1 SGHRS, CDR2 YFSETQ. V lost 4 bases, J lost 6 bases, and 14 bases lay in between. The CDR3 runs 14 residues. CDR3 DNA: TGCGCCAGCAGCCCATCACGGGGAAGCAATGAGCAGTTCTTC. It translates to CASSPSRGSNEQFF.